Each of the 4 T cell receptor beta chains below was sequenced from the same sample in a study of Graves' ophthalmopathy and Graves' hyperthyroidism. Investigators amplified TCR beta CDR3 regions from RNA transcripts. The library came from an HTBI-primed first-round RT-PCR and a second-round multiplex PCR. TCRdb fed the multiplex PCR reads into MiXCR, producing one record per CDR3 protein. The sample includes over 650,000 distinct CDR3 sequences, about two fifths of them seen just once. The sample taken for sequencing was peripheral blood. These receptors were obtained from an adult man with Graves' ophthalmopathy.

There are many counts of this clonotype. The chain links TRBV20-1 to TRBJ1-1, with a weak D call TRBD1 (6 bases). V was cut by 3 bases and J by 4 bases, with 9 bases left in between. Germline V gene data show CDR1 as DFQATT and CDR2 as SNEGSKA (reference sequence). CDR3 size: 12 residues. This CDR3 is CSASGGATEAFF. In DNA, the CDR3 is TGCAGTGCTAGTGGGGGGGCCACTGAAGCTTTCTTT.

The CDR3 here is CASSFPILQGGNTGELFF. CDR3 nucleotides: TGCGCCAGCAGCTTCCCGATACTACAGGGCGGCAACACCGGGGAGCTGTTTTTT. The chain links TRBV5-1 to TRBJ2-2; D may be TRBD1 (6 bases). V was clipped by 2 bases and J by 2 bases, with 19 bases between them. The CDR3 sequence is 18 residues long. The germline gives CDR1 SGHRS, CDR2 YFSETQ.

A word on this clonotype: This may be a read error, as it is one base from a much larger clone. As the CDR3 is not closed by the conserved phenylalanine or tryptophan, this likely results from a read error. The rearrangement joins TRBV7-8 to TRBJ2-2; a weak D match, TRBD1 (6 bases). The germline V gene encodes CDR1 SGHVS and CDR2 FQNEAQ. Trimming shortened V by 7 bases and J by 7 bases, and 19 bases separated the two germline ends. The CDR3 totals 15 residues. The CDR3 bases are TGTGCCAGCAACCAAGGGGGACCAAGGATCGGGGAGCTGTTTTAT. It translates to CASNQGGPRIGELFY.

The CDR3 DNA follows: TGTGCCAGCAGCTTAGGGACAGGGAGCAACGTCCTGACTTTC. This sequence encodes CASSLGTGSNVLTF. J is TRBJ2-6 and V is TRBV7-4, with 8 nucleotides matching TRBD1. CDR1 is SGHVT and CDR2 is SQSDAQ in the germline V gene. V shed 1 base, J shed 9 bases, and the junction held 2 bases outside the gene matches. This CDR3 region has 14 residues.